This T cell receptor (beta chain) appears in the sequencing data of a study of regulatory T cells in long-lasting Graves disease. Time point noted: newly diagnosed GD, antithyroid drugs for less than 3 months. Making the TCR library involved RNA that had been extracted from PBMCs. Patient provenance is recorded as an endocrinology department in Xi'an, China. With iRepertoire HTBI primers and Arm-PCR of CDR3 regions, TCR beta libraries were built. In TCRdb, the multiplex PCR reads were re-called with MiXCR into one record per CDR3 protein. The sample holds over 300,000 distinct CDR3 sequences, roughly a sixth seen once. The table lists this clonotype with many counts. Germline V gene lookup returns CDR1 SGHRS and CDR2 YFSETQ. CDR3 size: 14 residues. V lost 3 bases and J lost 5; bases outside the gene matches: 5.

The rearrangement joins TRBV5-1 to TRBJ1-1, with 9 bases lining up with TRBD1. This sequence was found in a female donor with Graves disease. The material was peripheral blood mononuclear cells (PBMCs), obtained at new diagnosis, from a patient treated with antithyroid drugs. The CDR3 nucleotides read TGCGCCAGCAGCTCGGGACAGGGTGAGACTGAAGCTTTCTTT. It specifies CASSSGQGETEAFF.